The sequence of this T cell receptor beta chain was determined in a study of blood T cell repertoires in COVID-19. Study-level background: From T cells, B-cell-depleted T cells, or PBMCs came the material, which was cDNA or gDNA.

The CDR3 runs to 13 residues. Germline V CDR1 and CDR2: LNHDA, SQIVND (reference sequence). The V and J ends lost 5 bases and 3 bases respectively, with 11 bases between them. Assay: immunoSEQ multiplex PCR; the TCRdb copy retains only in-frame clones and omits some. The table has 250,000 to 350,000 clones, roughly 90% seen once. V gene TRBV19 combines with J gene TRBJ2-7, with unresolved D. Sequenced: peripheral blood. This TCR derives from a man aged 18-30 years who had recovered from COVID-19. The CDR3 region is CASSVKILYEQYF. The CDR3 coding sequence is TGTGCCAGTAGTGTAAAAATACTCTACGAGCAGTACTTC.